This T cell receptor (beta chain) was recovered during a study of cytomegalovirus exposure and HLA in healthy donors. The junction had 11 bases not matched to a gene; V was cut back by 5 bases and J by 8 bases. CDR3 length: 16 residues. Germline V gives CDR1 SGHDT, CDR2 YYEEEE. Primers: 60 Vbeta forward and 13 Jbeta reverse. The protocol was immunoSEQ multiplex PCR, while the TCRdb copy is restricted to in-frame clones and leaves out a portion. Altogether about 140,000 clones are present, roughly 79% being singletons, with the ten largest covering 2.5% to 3%. This clonotype originated in a male donor in good health and CMV-seronegative. What was sequenced was PBMCs. V and J are TRBV5-6 and TRBJ2-1; 12 nucleotides agree with TRBD1. The CDR3 is CASSPPPGQGAHEQFF. In DNA, the CDR3 is TGTGCCAGCAGTCCCCCACCGGGACAGGGGGCCCATGAGCAGTTCTTC.